The 29 T cell receptor beta chains reported below all come from one sample, sequenced in a study of tumor-infiltrating lymphocytes in primary liver carcinoma. TCR beta cDNA came from approximately 540 ng total RNA, primed with a constant-region primer. Three nested multiplex PCR rounds, a slightly modified ARM-PCR method, built the TCR beta libraries. TRBV1-TRBV30 forward primers and a C-beta reverse primer were used in the first two PCR rounds, which each ran for about 11 cycles. Using its own MiXCR run on the multiplex PCR reads, TCRdb lists one record per CDR3 protein. The sample lists more than 55,000 distinct CDR3 sequences, about three quarters occurring once. DNA and RNA were both co-extracted from 20-30 mg of bulk tissue that had not been sorted. The sample taken for sequencing was liver tumor tissue from sampling region 2. Specified subset: tumor region T2, inferior pole. Receptor source: a man aged 35 to 55 with primary liver carcinoma and hepatitis B virus infection.

This clonotype occurred many times. The genes are TRBV28 and TRBJ1-4; the match to TRBD1 covers 7 bases. The CDR3 consists of 14 residues. The trim removed 6 bases at V and 3 bases at J, leaving 4 bases unmatched. Germline values: CDR1 MDHEN, CDR2 SYDVKM. The CDR3 region has the DNA TGTGCCAGCAGGAAGGGGGCCGCTAATGAAAAACTGTTTTTT. Its translation is CASRKGAANEKLFF. Supplemented by reference TRBV28 and TRBJ1-4, the full variable domain reads DVKVTQSSRYLVKRTGEKVFLECVQDMDHENMFWYRQDPGLGLRLIYFSYDVKMKEKGDIPEGYSVSREKKERFSLILESASTNQTSMYLCASRKGAANEKLFFGSGTQLSVL.

Comments on this clonotype: At one of its ends the junction is not consistent with the germline gene, which may arise from a read error. The chain employs TRBV6-5 and TRBJ2-6, with D possibly matching TRBD1 (5 bases). Germline-derived CDR1 and CDR2 are MNHEY and SVGAGI. This CDR3 has 14 residues. The CDR3 loop reads CASNQDSGANVQTF. The CDR3 bases are TGTGCTAGCAATCAAGACTCTGGGGCCAACGTCCAGACTTTC.

About this clonotype: An end of the junction does not agree with germline; a read error may underlie this. The chain is built from TRBV6-2 or TRBV6-3 and TRBJ2-7; no firm D call. The CDR3 length is 13 residues. Germline V gene sequence: CDR1 MNHEY, CDR2 SVGEGT. In DNA, the CDR3 is TGCGCCAGCAGTTACGATGTACTCTACGAGCAGTACTTC. It encodes CASSYDVLYEQYF.

At least ten counts were recorded for this clonotype. The chain has TRBV6-5 and TRBJ2-2; D is uncertain. Germline lookup yields CDR1 MNHEY and CDR2 SVGAGI. This CDR3 has 14 residues. Trimming took 0 bases from V and 6 from J, leaving 8 bases between them. CDR3 bases: TGTGCCAGCAGTTACTCCAGTATTGCCGGGGAGCTGTTTTTT. Encoded protein: CASSYSSIAGELFF.

The chain employs TRBV6-6 and TRBJ2-7, with TRBD2 matching over 8 bases. The ends lost 5 bases at V and 8 bases at J; junction bases unmatched: 11. Per germline, CDR1 MNHNY and CDR2 SVGAGI (reference sequence). This CDR3 has 14 residues. DNA of the CDR3: TGTGCCAGCAGTCCCCCGACTAGCGAGATCAAGCAGTACTTC. This gives the protein CASSPPTSEIKQYF.

The chain has TRBV9 and TRBJ2-7, with 8 positions matching TRBD1. Trimming cost V 0 bases and J 3 bases; bases outside gene matches: 5. The CDR3 is 15 residues long. Germline CDR1 SGDLS, CDR2 YYNGEE. CDR3 sequence: CASSVGRQGIYEQYF. CDR3 in DNA: TGTGCCAGCAGCGTAGGAAGACAGGGGATCTACGAGCAGTACTTC.

Comment on this clonotype: The final CDR3 position lacks the conserved phenylalanine or tryptophan, pointing to a likely read error. The chain employs TRBV6-5 and TRBJ2-1, with 8 bases matching TRBD2. The germline V gene has CDR1 MNHEY and CDR2 SVGAGI. This CDR3 has 14 residues. In DNA, the CDR3 is TGTGTCAGCAGCCGATCGGGACTAGTTGGTGAGCAGTTCTCC. It translates to CVSSRSGLVGEQFS.

In the case of this clonotype: This could be a read error, since a much larger clone is one nucleotide away. This sequence joins TRBV5-1 and TRBJ2-3; 7 nucleotides match TRBD1. The CDR3 consists of 15 residues. The germline V gene has CDR1 SGHRS and CDR2 YFSETQ. The CDR3 DNA is TGCGCCAGCAGCTCGGACAGGACGCATGCGGATACGCGGTATTTT. Translated: CASSSDRTHADTRYF.

The chain is built from TRBV10-3 and TRBJ2-3, with D perhaps matching TRBD1 (6 bases). Germline V gene sequence: CDR1 ENHRY, CDR2 SYGVKD. CDR3 length: 15 residues. V shed 4 bases and J shed 2 bases, with 13 bases lying between them. The DNA of the CDR3 is TGTGCCATCAGTGCAGAAGGGGGTCACACAGATACGCAGTATTTT. Protein product: CAISAEGGHTDTQYF.

This clonotype was seen repeatedly, ten times or more. The gene calls are TRBV4-1 and TRBJ1-5; D is unclear. The CDR3 is 14 amino acids. V was trimmed by 2 bases and J by 11 bases, leaving 16 bases between them. CDR1 is MGHRA and CDR2 is YSYEKL in the germline V gene. As DNA, the CDR3 is TGCGCCAGCAGCCAACACAACGCGCCCGTGGCCCAGCATTTT. Amino acid sequence: CASSQHNAPVAQHF.

Turning to this clonotype: The CDR3 end shows no conserved phenylalanine or tryptophan, and so a read error is likely. The chain carries TRBV10-3 and TRBJ1-5; no firm D call. From germline, CDR1 is ENHRY and CDR2 SYGVKD. The CDR3 runs 14 residues. V lost 1 base and J 6 bases, leaving 10 bases between the germline ends. CDR3 sequence (DNA): TGTGCCATCAGTGAGTGTGAGGGCGTTCAGCCCCAGCATTAT. Residues: CAISECEGVQPQHY.

As for this clonotype: The junction shows a germline mismatch at one end, possibly a read error. The V and J genes are TRBV4-3 and TRBJ2-7; perhaps TRBD2 as D (6 bases). The CDR3 is made up of 15 amino acids. Looked up from germline, CDR1 is LGHNA and CDR2 is YSLEER. CDR3 DNA: TGTGCCAGCAGCCGAGATCGGGAGACTCCCTACGAGCAATACTTC. Protein product: CASSRDRETPYEQYF.

This clonotype has just a few counts. The J gene is TRBJ2-2, the V gene TRBV28; no firm D call. Germline CDR1 reads MDHEN; CDR2 reads SYDVKM. CDR3 length: 14 residues. V lost 5 bases to trimming and J lost 0 bases, with 7 bases between them. This chain's CDR3 is CASSRHPNTGELFF. As DNA, the CDR3 is TGTGCCAGCAGTCGACATCCGAACACCGGGGAGCTGTTTTTT. Using reference TRBV28 and TRBJ2-2 for the parts outside the CDR3, the full variable domain is DVKVTQSSRYLVKRTGEKVFLECVQDMDHENMFWYRQDPGLGLRLIYFSYDVKMKEKGDIPEGYSVSREKKERFSLILESASTNQTSMYLCASSRHPNTGELFFGEGSRLTVL.

This clonotype was recorded a few times. The CDR3 does not end in the conserved phenylalanine or tryptophan, so this is likely a read error. The limits of the CDR3 on the DNA are not certain, so only TCRdb's listed CDR3 is given. The chain has TRBV5-5 and TRBJ2-1; TRBD1, the D gene given by the table, was not confirmed from the DNA. The CDR3 has 15 amino acids, counting both end residues. Germline CDR1 SGHKS, CDR2 YYEKEE (reference sequence). CDR3 protein: CASSPGQDSYNEQLS.

Details on this clonotype: This CDR3 fails to terminate in the conserved phenylalanine or tryptophan, so it likely reflects a read error. J is TRBJ2-1 and V is TRBV12-3 or TRBV12-4; 9 bases fit TRBD2. The CDR3 has 17 residues. CDR3 in amino acids: CISNVRGVAGVVNVQFL. CDR3 sequence (DNA): TGTATCAGCAATGTACGAGGGGTAGCGGGAGTGGTCAATGTGCAGTTCCTC.

In this sample, this clonotype turned up many times. V and J are TRBV6-2 or TRBV6-3 and TRBJ2-2; D not resolved. Deletions cut 8 bases from V and 6 bases from J, with 4 bases between. The CDR3 is 10 residues long. Germline CDR1 and CDR2: MNHEY and SVGEGT. This CDR3 is CASGPGELFF. The CDR3 DNA follows: TGTGCCAGCGGGCCCGGGGAGCTGTTTTTT.

With respect to this clonotype: One end of the junction varies from germline; a read error may be responsible. The chain joins TRBV6-2 or TRBV6-3 to TRBJ2-1, with a possible D match to TRBD1 (6 bases). The CDR3 runs 15 residues. Germline CDR1 reads MNHEY; CDR2 reads SVGEGT. In DNA, the CDR3 is TGTGACAGCAGCTTACTCGACAGGTGCTACAATGAGCCGTTCTTC. It codes for CDSSLLDRCYNEPFF.

Details on this clonotype: The germline gene is not matched at one end of the junction; a read error may be the cause. The J gene is TRBJ2-7, the V gene TRBV6-6; TRBD2 is a possible D gene (6 bases). The CDR3 totals 15 residues. CDR1 MNHNY and CDR2 SVGAGI come from the germline V gene (reference sequence). CDR3 nucleotide sequence: TGTGCCACCAGTCACGACACCTACGGGAGCTACGAGCAGTACTTC. Protein product: CATSHDTYGSYEQYF.

Notes on this clonotype: At one of its ends the junction is not consistent with the germline gene, which may arise from a read error. The V gene is TRBV29-1, the J gene TRBJ1-4, with D possibly TRBD1 on 5 matching bases. In germline, CDR1 is SQVTM, CDR2 ANQGSEA. CDR3 length: 13 amino acids. In nucleotides, the CDR3 is TGTAGCTTGAGGGGAGGGACGGGTGAAAAACTGTTTTTT. It specifies CSLRGGTGEKLFF.

This clonotype was detected only once. The J gene is TRBJ2-7, the V gene TRBV5-4; 8 bases map to TRBD2. V gave up 0 bases and J gave up 10 bases; unmatched junction bases: 15. The CDR3 runs to 16 residues. CDR1 is SGHNT and CDR2 is YYREEE in the germline V gene (reference sequence). CDR3 in amino acids: CASSLASTSETYDQYF. DNA of the CDR3: TGTGCCAGCAGCTTGGCGTCGACTAGCGAAACCTATGATCAGTACTTC.

This clonotype has just a few counts. The V call is TRBV28, the J call TRBJ1-6, with D possibly matching TRBD1 (6 bases). Per the germline V gene, CDR1 is MDHEN and CDR2 is SYDVKM. The CDR3 covers 14 residues. V lost 3 bases, J lost 7 bases, and 10 bases lay in between. CDR3 amino acids: CASSFWDKNSPLHF. The CDR3 coding sequence is TGTGCCAGCAGTTTTTGGGACAAAAATTCACCCCTCCACTTT.

With regard to this clonotype: At one boundary the junction diverges from the germline segment, which might be a read error. V and J are TRBV19 and TRBJ2-2, with D perhaps TRBD1 or TRBD2 (6 bases each). This CDR3 spans 14 amino acids. In germline, CDR1 is LNHDA, CDR2 SQIVND (reference sequence). The chain's CDR3 is CASRPVGGTGELLF. In DNA form, the CDR3 reads TGTGCCAGTAGACCCGTCGGGGGCACCGGGGAGTTGCTTTTT. The full variable domain, its missing parts supplied by reference TRBV19 and TRBJ2-2, is DGGITQSPKYLFRKEGQNVTLSCEQNLNHDAMYWYRQDPGQGLRLIYYSQIVNDFQKGDIAEGYSVSREKKESFPLTVTSAQKNPTAFYLCASRPVGGTGELLFGEGSRLTVL.

This clonotype was seen many times. V gene TRBV11-2 combines with J gene TRBJ2-7; a weak D match, TRBD2 (6 bases). This CDR3 comprises 12 residues. V lost 5 bases and J 6 bases, leaving 11 bases between the germline ends. From germline, CDR1 is SGHAT and CDR2 FQNNGV. CDR3 loop: CASSPPRGEQYF. As DNA, the CDR3 is TGTGCCAGCAGCCCTCCGCGGGGCGAGCAGTACTTC.

This chain connects TRBV7-9 to TRBJ2-7, with TRBD1 identical over 9 bases. Germline trimming cut 2 bases from V and 7 bases from J; bases unmatched to any gene: 9. Germline V gene sequence: CDR1 SEHNR, CDR2 FQNEAQ (reference sequence). The CDR3 runs to 15 residues. CDR3 coding DNA: TGTGCCAGCAGCTTATGGAGGACAGGGGAGGAGGAGCAGTACTTC. It codes for CASSLWRTGEEEQYF.

In regard to this clonotype: Being one base from a much bigger clone, this may be a read error. V is TRBV7-9 and J is TRBJ2-1; D unresolved. The CDR3 sequence is 14 residues long. The germline gives CDR1 SEHNR, CDR2 FQNEAQ (reference sequence). Trimming stripped 8 bases from V and 11 bases from J, with 22 bases between. CDR3 coding DNA: TGTGCCAGCGGTCTTTCGCAGGTTGGGAATAAGCAGTTCTTC. Encoded protein: CASGLSQVGNKQFF.

Details on this clonotype: A much more abundant neighbour one base away suggests this may be a read error. In DNA, the CDR3 is TGTGCCAGCAGTTTCTTCGGGCTCAATCAGCCCCAGCATTTT. Amino acid sequence: CASSFFGLNQPQHF. The chain has TRBV28 and TRBJ1-5; D gene unclear. The germline gives CDR1 MDHEN, CDR2 SYDVKM. V was shortened by 3 bases and J by 3 bases, with 9 bases between the two germline ends. The CDR3 runs 14 residues.

With respect to this clonotype: Germline is not matched at one junction end, which may reflect a read error. The chain couples TRBV29-1 to TRBJ1-1, with D maybe TRBD1 (5 bases). This CDR3 spans 14 amino acids. Germline-derived CDR1 and CDR2 are SQVTM and ANQGSEA. CDR3 DNA: TGCAGAGTTGAAGTCGGACAAGGGGCGACTGAAGCTTTCTTT. Its protein product is CRVEVGQGATEAFF.

The CDR3 spells CASSPDRVINQPQHF. DNA for the CDR3: TGTGCCAGCAGCCCTGACAGGGTTATCAATCAGCCCCAGCATTTT. The rearrangement joins TRBV11-2 to TRBJ1-5; TRBD1 matches 7 bases. Trimming removed 5 bases from V and 3 bases from J; junction bases left unmatched: 7. Per germline, CDR1 SGHAT and CDR2 FQNNGV. The CDR3 runs 15 residues.

This clonotype was seen ten or more times. The V call is TRBV14, the J call TRBJ2-5; 9 bases are a match to TRBD2. Germline V gene sequence: CDR1 SGHDN, CDR2 FVKESK. V gave up 0 bases and J gave up 2 bases; unmatched junction bases: 7. The CDR3 is 17 residues long. The DNA for the CDR3 is TGTGCCAGCAGCCAAGATTCAGGACTAGCGCAACAAGAGACCCAGTACTTC. Protein sequence: CASSQDSGLAQQETQYF. Full variable domain (missing parts from reference TRBV14 and TRBJ2-5): EAGVTQFPSHSVIEKGQTVTLRCDPISGHDNLYWYRRVMGKEIKFLLHFVKESKQDESGMPNNRFLAERTGGTYSTLKVQPAELEDSGVYFCASSQDSGLAQQETQYFGPGTRLLVL.